The source of this T cell receptor (beta chain) is a study of blood T cell repertoires in COVID-19 (TCRdb year 2020). Describing the broader study: Samples covering the acute and convalescent phases of COVID-19 were provided by collaborators in the United States, Italy and Spain. The sample metadata nearly always contained a de-identified subject ID, COVID-19 status, age in years and sex. The dataset comprised deeply sampled blood TCRbeta repertoires from subjects exposed to, actively infected with, or recovered from COVID-19. The material from the prospective study consisted of cDNA or gDNA derived from T cells, B-cell-depleted T cells, or PBMCs. The samples were drawn from two sources: the first 160 participants of the ongoing ImmuneRACE study, and approximately 1,300 subjects contributed by 6 global collaborators. A freely available public database, intended as a resource for researchers studying the immune response to SARS-CoV-2, is where the repertoires were released. Where HLA class I and class II types were available, the types were taken from metadata supplied by the sample provider, not from assay-based typing.

The full study reports these points: How much clinical and demographic metadata was included differed by source and by participant, and the metadata was provided uncurated.

Participants in the prospective study were aged roughly 18 to 89 years, lived in 20 to 30 United States geographic areas, and enrolled through a virtual design. To assign participants to cohorts, the prospective study relied on clinical history that participants themselves reported in a screening survey and a study questionnaire. ImmuneRACE Cohort 3 recovered participants were defined by two consecutive negative NP/OP PCR tests, healthcare professional clearance, or symptom resolution. Each participant in the prospective study had whole blood, serum and a nasopharyngeal or oropharyngeal swab collected by mobile phlebotomists. Over a roughly two-month period, participants in the prospective study had the option of providing additional blood draws and questionnaires. Prospective study blood samples were shipped either frozen or at room temperature before DNA extraction. TCRbeta CDR3 regions were amplified from genomic DNA using the immunoSEQ Assay, a bias-controlled multiplex PCR. The authors processed their data as follows. The number of nucleated cells in each sample was estimated by amplification of reference gene primers within the assay. To quantify the absolute abundance of each unique TCRbeta CDR3 rearrangement, sequence reads were collapsed and filtered. For each sample, productive Simpson clonality was calculated by taking the square root of Simpson's diversity index across productive rearrangements. The clones in this table, taken by TCRdb from immuneACCESS, are in-frame only. Not every clone is retained; where verified, under half of the shortfall comes from an unresolved V gene, and the cause of the rest is unknown. The V and J calls and the clone size are those of that table, but D and trimming were determined from the DNA. The sample records more than 300,000 clones, about 85% of which are singletons. The top ten clonotypes cover approximately 5.2% of the sample.

The CDR3 runs 17 residues from the cysteine to the phenylalanine. The entry retains the CDR3 DNA only, 51 bases that are in frame from base 1. CDR1 and CDR2 were assigned from the germline V gene (reference sequence) as MNHEY and SMNVEV. The V end gives up 7 bases and the J end 6 bases, leaving 19 bases in the junction not matched to a gene. On this clone itself: Its specific antigen is unknown. No quality values exist for individual bases; no much larger clone is one base distant.

Sequenced: PBMCs or T cells enriched from blood (not recorded which). In this chain, TRBV27 is recombined with TRBJ2-3, and 7 junction bases match TRBD1. The receptor was isolated from a woman younger than 45 who had recovered from COVID-19. The CDR3 in this case is CASTLFSMTGQADTQYF. The nucleotide sequence is given as TGTGCCAGCACCCTTTTCTCAATGACAGGGCAGGCGGATACGCAGTATTTT.